The entry below describes one TCR beta chain. Its antigen is undetermined. These data are taken from a study of identifying expanded T cells in peripheral blood. Germline V gives CDR1 GTSNPN, CDR2 SVGIG (reference sequence). V was pared by 2 bases and J by 1 base, with 8 bases between. CDR3 length equals 13 residues. Findings and limits, study-wide: Technical replicates showed about 1.2 changed clones; about 2 weeks 15 to 20; four weeks 19.

The data were produced by immunoSEQ multiplex PCR, yet TCRdb's version contains in-frame clones alone and is incomplete. The sample comprises approximately 130,000 clones, more than 80% of which are singletons, and roughly 3.3% rests with the top ten. This TCR derives from a person aged 18 to 75 in good health. Sequencing was performed on blood. The chain links TRBV30 to TRBJ1-1, with D unclear. The CDR3 here is CAWSKGGNTEAFF. The CDR3, as DNA: TGTGCCTGGAGTAAGGGAGGGAACACTGAAGCTTTCTTT.